This TCR beta chain was found in a study of shared clonotypes between healthy human individuals. Whole-study context: Two female and a few male donors aged 18 to 49 were enrolled.

Assay: immunoSEQ multiplex PCR; the TCRdb copy retains only in-frame clones and omits some. The table includes 550,000 to 700,000 clones, about 80% detected once. This sequence was found in a woman aged 25 to 39 in good health. What was sequenced was memory CD4+ T cells sorted from blood. Subset given: CD45RA-negative fraction.

Here the CDR3 reads CASAFEQGTGELFF. The CDR3 nucleotides are TGTGCCAGCGCGTTTGAACAGGGAACCGGGGAGCTGTTTTTT. The chain couples TRBV21-1 to TRBJ2-2; TRBD1, the table's D call, lacks a check against the DNA. TRBV21-1 counts as a pseudogene. The CDR3 extends over 14 amino acids.